The rows below give T cell receptor beta chains drawn from one sample of a study of cytomegalovirus exposure and HLA in healthy donors. Only in-frame clones appear in the TCRdb table, and some are missing; sequencing was by immunoSEQ multiplex PCR. The profile shows approximately 120,000 clones, around 77% of them singletons. Input material: PBMCs. The receptors come from a middle-aged woman in good health and CMV-seropositive. Each CDR3 is given with its conserved first and last residue. A D gene is named only where the DNA matches it firmly. A row's size may be missing; if present it is once, few, many or a size class.

d_gene,v_gene,abundance,j_gene,len,CDR3nt,CDR3aa
TRBD2,TRBV14,-,TRBJ2-3,16,TGTGCCAGCAGCCTCGGGGTAGCGGGCGGCGCAGATACGCAGTATTTT,CASSLGVAGGADTQYF
-,TRBV5-1,-,TRBJ2-7,14,TGCGCCAGCAGCTTGGGGACTGCACACGTCGAGCAGTACTTC,CASSLGTAHVEQYF
-,TRBV11-3,once,TRBJ2-3,15,TGTGCCAGCAGCCCCAGACAGACTAGCACAGATACGCAGTATTTT,CASSPRQTSTDTQYF
-,TRBV4-1,once,TRBJ2-7,14,TGCGCCAGCAGCCCGGGACACAGCTCCTACGAGCAGTACTTC,CASSPGHSSYEQYF
-,TRBV30,-,TRBJ2-7,12,TGTGCCTGGTCTATGAGGTTCAGCGAGCAGTACTTC,CAWSMRFSEQYF
-,TRBV6-1,-,TRBJ1-5,13,TGTGCCAGCGAGTTGCGTAGCAATCAGCCCCAGCATTTT,CASELRSNQPQHF
-,TRBV29-1,once,TRBJ2-7,12,TGCAGCTCTACGGCGGGGTCCTACGAGCAGTACTTC,CSSTAGSYEQYF
-,TRBV19,-,TRBJ1-2,14,TGTGCCAGTACCCCGACGGGAGCTAACTATGGCTACACCTTC,CASTPTGANYGYTF
-,TRBV6-5,-,TRBJ2-1,13,TGTGCCAGCAGCGGGAGTTGGGACAATGAGCAGTTCTTC,CASSGSWDNEQFF
-,TRBV20-1,few,TRBJ2-3,11,TGCAGTGGCGGTGGCACAGATACGCAGTATTTT,CSGGGTDTQYF
TRBD1,TRBV4-1,once,TRBJ1-4,17,TGCGCCAGCAGCCGTAAACAGGGGGTGGCAACTAATGAAAAACTGTTTTTT,CASSRKQGVATNEKLFF
-,TRBV7-9,few,TRBJ1-3,13,TGTGCCAGCAGCTCCCAGATCGGAAACACCATATATTTT,CASSSQIGNTIYF
TRBD1,TRBV5-1,-,TRBJ2-7,17,TGCGCCAGCAGCTTGGCCTCAAGGGACAGGTTCTCCTACGAGCAGTACTTC,CASSLASRDRFSYEQYF
TRBD2,TRBV2,-,TRBJ2-1,15,TGTGCCAGCAGCCAACTAGCGGGGAGCTACAATGAGCAGTTCTTC,CASSQLAGSYNEQFF
TRBD2,TRBV15,-,TRBJ2-7,18,TGTGCCACCAGCAGATCCTTGGTAGTAGCGGGAGGGACCTACGAGCAGTACTTC,CATSRSLVVAGGTYEQYF
-,TRBV4-1,once,TRBJ2-1,16,TGCGCCAGCAGCCAAGGTCCAGGCGGGACCTACAATGAGCAGTTCTTC,CASSQGPGGTYNEQFF
TRBD1,TRBV5-1,-,TRBJ2-7,16,TGCGCCAGCAGTAAATCGTCCGGGACAGGGGTCCACGAGCAGTACTTC,CASSKSSGTGVHEQYF
TRBD2,TRBV2,-,TRBJ2-7,15,TGTGCCAGCAGTGAACCCATAGCGGGAGTGTGGGAGCAGTACTTC,CASSEPIAGVWEQYF
-,TRBV27,-,TRBJ2-7,13,TGTGCCAGCGCACCCCGGACTAACTACGAGCAGTACTTC,CASAPRTNYEQYF
TRBD1,TRBV28,once,TRBJ1-1,15,TGTGCCAGCACTACTCGGGGGACAGGTCACACTGAAGCTTTCTTT,CASTTRGTGHTEAFF
TRBD2,TRBV5-1,-,TRBJ2-7,15,TGCGCCAGCAGCTTGTGGGCGGGAGTCTCCTACGAGCAGTACTTC,CASSLWAGVSYEQYF
-,TRBV5-1,few,TRBJ2-1,15,TGCGCCAGCAGCACACAGACAGGGAGGAGTGATGAGCAGTTCTTC,CASSTQTGRSDEQFF
TRBD2,TRBV4-1,-,TRBJ2-5,18,TGCGCCAGCAGCCCCTATAGGGCTGCGGGAGTAGTACAAGAGACCCAGTACTTC,CASSPYRAAGVVQETQYF
-,TRBV6-1,-,TRBJ2-7,15,TGTGCCAGCAGACCTATAGGGGGAGATCGTAGGGAGCAGTACTTC,CASRPIGGDRREQYF
-,TRBV19,-,TRBJ1-1,9,TGTGCCCCCCACTGTATAGCTTTCTTT,CAPHCIAFF
TRBD1,TRBV18,-,TRBJ1-1,14,TGTGCCAGCTCATCGACAGGGGAGGAGACTGAAGCTTTCTTT,CASSSTGEETEAFF
TRBD1,TRBV29-1,once,TRBJ1-5,17,TGCAGCGTCACTACCGGGACAGGGGCCGGCGGCAATCAGCCCCAGCATTTT,CSVTTGTGAGGNQPQHF
TRBD2,TRBV28,-,TRBJ2-3,15,TGTGCCAGCAGTATTACCGGGACTAACACAGATACGCAGTATTTT,CASSITGTNTDTQYF
-,TRBV28,-,TRBJ2-7,14,TGTGCCAGCAGTTTAGGTCGACAGTTCTACGAGCAGTACTTC,CASSLGRQFYEQYF
-,TRBV27,few,TRBJ2-5,16,TGTGCCAGCAGTCCCCCAGGACAGGGAGGGTCAGAGACCCAGTACTTC,CASSPPGQGGSETQYF
-,TRBV7-9,-,TRBJ2-5,16,TGTGCCAGCGGGGCGTCGGGTAGGGTTCGACAAGAGACCCAGTACTTC,CASGASGRVRQETQYF
-,TRBV29-1,-,TRBJ2-3,12,TGCAGCGTTTCTACCGCTGCTTATACGCAGTATTTT,CSVSTAAYTQYF
-,TRBV6-1,-,TRBJ2-7,14,TGTGCCAGCAGTGTTGCGGGACCGTCCTACGAGCAGTACTTC,CASSVAGPSYEQYF
TRBD2,TRBV5-4,few,TRBJ2-1,16,TGTGCCAGCAGCGGAAGACTAGCGGGAGTGAACAATGAGCAGTTCTTC,CASSGRLAGVNNEQFF
-,TRBV20-1,-,TRBJ2-7,11,TGCAGTGCCGACTATCGGTACGAGCAGTACTTC,CSADYRYEQYF
-,TRBV28,-,TRBJ1-1,15,TGTGCCAGCAGTTCGCTGGCAGTTGGGAACACTGAAGCTTTCTTT,CASSSLAVGNTEAFF
-,TRBV18,-,TRBJ1-2,13,TGTGCCAGCTCACCCGACCCGGGGTATGGCTACACCTTC,CASSPDPGYGYTF
TRBD1,TRBV5-1,-,TRBJ1-2,15,TGCGCCAGCAGCACGCGGACAGGGGGTTTCAATGGCTACACCTTC,CASSTRTGGFNGYTF
-,TRBV25-1,-,TRBJ1-1,13,TGTGCCAGCAGTGAACTAAAGAACACTGAAGCTTTCTTT,CASSELKNTEAFF
TRBD2,TRBV5-6,-,TRBJ2-2,16,TGTGCCAGCAGCCCTGGACTAGCGGGGAACACCGGGGAGCTGTTTTTT,CASSPGLAGNTGELFF
-,TRBV29-1,-,TRBJ2-5,17,TGCAGCGTTGAAGATCATCGGATCGCGGGCCTAGGGGAGACCCAGTACTTC,CSVEDHRIAGLGETQYF
-,TRBV5-4,once,TRBJ2-7,13,TGTGCCAGCAGCTTCGGCAGGGGCTACGAGCAGTACTTC,CASSFGRGYEQYF
TRBD2,TRBV28,-,TRBJ2-7,15,TGTGCCAGCAGCCCACGACTAGCGGCAACCTACGAGCAGTACTTC,CASSPRLAATYEQYF
-,TRBV5-1,few,TRBJ2-1,14,TGCGCCAGCAGCTTGGCCGGGGACTACAATGAGCAGTTCTTC,CASSLAGDYNEQFF
TRBD2,TRBV5-1,-,TRBJ2-1,15,TGCGCCAGCAGCTTGGGCGGGAGCTCCTACAATGAGCAGTTCTTC,CASSLGGSSYNEQFF
TRBD1,TRBV18,-,TRBJ2-7,14,TGTGCCAGCTCACCGCAGGGACAGCACTACGAGCAGTACTTC,CASSPQGQHYEQYF
-,TRBV9,-,TRBJ2-7,14,TGTGCCAGCAGCGTAGCGACTACCCCTTACGAGCAGTACTTC,CASSVATTPYEQYF
TRBD2,TRBV5-6,-,TRBJ2-7,16,TGTGCCAGCAGCCGGTTTGTGGCTAGCGGATCCTACGAGCAGTACTTC,CASSRFVASGSYEQYF
TRBD2,TRBV19,-,TRBJ2-1,15,TGTGCCAGTAGTGCCGTTCGGGAGGCTACGGATGAGCAGTTCTTC,CASSAVREATDEQFF
-,TRBV29-1,-,TRBJ1-1,12,TGCAGCGTGCGTGGGGGCCCCACGGAAGCTTTCTTT,CSVRGGPTEAFF
-,TRBV5-4,-,TRBJ1-1,14,TGTGCCAGCAGCCCCCGGGAGGGGAACACTGAAGCTTTCTTT,CASSPREGNTEAFF
-,TRBV6-1,-,TRBJ1-4,15,TGTGCCAGCAGTGAACGGGGGGCCCCCCATGAAAAACTGTTTTTT,CASSERGAPHEKLFF
-,TRBV29-1,-,TRBJ1-1,11,TGCAGCGTTGAAGATCACACGAAAGCTTTCTTT,CSVEDHTKAFF
TRBD2,TRBV5-1,-,TRBJ2-3,19,TGCGCCAGCAGCTCCGGACTAGCGGGAGGCTCACGGTCCACAGATACGCAGTATTTT,CASSSGLAGGSRSTDTQYF
-,TRBV11-2,-,TRBJ1-2,12,TGTGCCAGCAGCTCCGAGAGCCATGGCTACACCTTC,CASSSESHGYTF
TRBD1,TRBV5-4,-,TRBJ1-4,15,TGTGCCAGCAGCTCGGGGACAGGGGTCAGGGAAAAACTGTTTTTT,CASSSGTGVREKLFF
-,TRBV30,-,TRBJ2-1,14,TGTGCCTCCGGACTTCGATCCGCCTACAATGAGCAGTTCTTC,CASGLRSAYNEQFF
TRBD2,TRBV10-1,-,TRBJ2-7,15,TGCGCCAGCAGTCCTAGCGGGAGGGCCTCCTACGAGCAGTACTTC,CASSPSGRASYEQYF
TRBD2,TRBV7-6,-,TRBJ2-2,18,TGTGCCAGCAGGAGTTGGACTAGCGGGAGTGGTGGTACCGGGGAGCTGTTTTTT,CASRSWTSGSGGTGELFF